The 14 T cell receptor beta chains below all came from one sample that was sequenced in a study of beta chain features in type 1 diabetes. Broader study findings: There was a moderate but significant shortening of TCRB CDR3s in all four CD4+ subsets of Type 1 diabetes patients.

Every isolated RNA sample was fully reverse transcribed, so sequencing captured expressed TCRB transcripts. The assay was immunoSEQ multiplex PCR, and TCRdb's table has in-frame clones only and misses some. The table records under 150,000 clones, approximately 9% of them present only once. No antigen has been assigned to these receptors. Specimen: central memory CD4+ T cells from blood. All receptors derive from a man aged 25 to 40 with type 1 diabetes.

This clone was detected a few times. The chain uses TRBV30 and TRBJ2-1, with a tentative D call TRBD2 (6 bases). Germline V gives CDR1 GTSNPN, CDR2 SVGIG (reference sequence). V was trimmed by 3 bases and J by 1 base, leaving 10 bases between them. The CDR3 totals 14 residues. CDR3 in amino acids: CAWRGGESYNEQFF. The CDR3 coding sequence is TGTGCCTGGAGGGGCGGGGAGTCCTACAATGAGCAGTTCTTC. The entire variable domain, with the rest obtained from reference TRBV30 and TRBJ2-1, is as follows: SQTIHQWPATLVQPVGSPLSLECTVEGTSNPNLYWYRQAAGRGLQLLFYSVGIGQISSEVPQNLSASRPQDRQFILSSKKLLLSDSGFYLCAWRGGESYNEQFFGPGTRLTVL.

The chain is built from TRBV5-1 and TRBJ2-2; TRBD1 might be the D (6 bases). The length of the CDR3 is 12 residues. Trimming removed 4 bases at V and 7 bases at J, with 8 bases between. CDR1 and CDR2 from the germline V gene are SGHRS and YFSETQ. The CDR3 bases are TGCGCCAGCAGCACGGGACACGGGGAGCTGTTTTTT. Protein sequence: CASSTGHGELFF.

In its sample, this clone was seen many times. The J gene is TRBJ1-2, the V gene TRBV18; TRBD1 matches 10 bases. Germline-derived CDR1 and CDR2 are KGHSH and LQKENI. The ends lost 2 bases at V and 7 bases at J; junction bases unmatched: 4. CDR3 size: 14 residues. CDR3 protein: CASSPEGQGSGYTF. CDR3 bases: TGTGCCAGCTCACCAGAGGGACAGGGGTCTGGCTACACCTTC.

The V and J genes are TRBV9 and TRBJ2-5; D is perhaps TRBD1 (6 bases). This CDR3 is built from 17 residues. Germline V gene lookup returns CDR1 SGDLS and CDR2 YYNGEE. Trimming took 4 bases from V and 1 from J, leaving 20 bases between them. CDR3 sequence (DNA): TGTGCCAGCAGCCCCAGAGTGGCAGGGGTTGGCCAAGAGACCCAGTACTTC. It encodes CASSPRVAGVGQETQYF. The variable domain in full, completed from reference TRBV9 and TRBJ2-5, reads DSGVTQTPKHLITATGQRVTLRCSPRSGDLSVYWYQQSLDQGLQFLIQYYNGEERAKGNILERFSAQQFPDLHSELNLSSLELGDSALYFCASSPRVAGVGQETQYFGPGTRLLVL.

J is TRBJ2-7 and V is TRBV6-6, with D perhaps TRBD2 (6 bases). The V and J ends lost 3 bases and 6 bases respectively, with 9 bases between them. Looked up from germline, CDR1 is MNHNY and CDR2 is SVGAGI (reference sequence). This CDR3 is 12 amino acids long. CDR3 residues: CASSYAEGEQYF. The DNA of the CDR3 is TGTGCCAGCAGTTATGCGGAGGGCGAGCAGTACTTC.

The rearrangement links TRBV11-1 to TRBJ2-1, with 9 bases lining up with TRBD2. Germline CDR1 is SGHAT and CDR2 is FQDESV (reference sequence). J lost 1 base, V lost 5 bases, and 9 bases had no gene match. This CDR3 has 17 amino acids. CDR3 DNA sequence: TGTGCCAGCAGCCCCCTGGAGAGCGGGGGGTCCTACAATGAGCAGTTCTTC. Translating gives CASSPLESGGSYNEQFF.

The chain combines TRBV7-9 with TRBJ1-6, with D unresolved. CDR3 length equals 13 residues. CDR1 is SEHNR and CDR2 is FQNEAQ in the germline V gene (reference sequence). The ends were cut back, 4 bases at V and 8 bases at J, with 9 bases in the middle. DNA for the CDR3: TGTGCCAGCAGCTCGGAGGGTGATTCACCCCTCCACTTT. Translating gives CASSSEGDSPLHF.

V is TRBV18 and J is TRBJ2-7; tentatively, D is TRBD2 (6 bases). The V end was cut by 3 bases, the J end by 0 bases, with 9 bases between. The CDR3 runs 14 residues. Germline V gives CDR1 KGHSH, CDR2 LQKENI. The CDR3 here is CASSPGGASYEQYF. CDR3 coding DNA: TGTGCCAGCTCACCGGGGGGAGCCTCCTACGAGCAGTACTTC.

The CDR3 nucleotides read TGTGCCAGCAGAGGGACAGGCACAGATACGCAGTATTTT. This encodes CASRGTGTDTQYF. The chain employs TRBV6-1 and TRBJ2-3, with 7 bases lining up with TRBD1. The CDR3 contains 13 residues. Germline CDR1 and CDR2: MNHNS and SASEGT. The V and J ends lost 6 bases and 1 base, in that order; junction bases with no gene match: 1.

This clone came up a few times. The V and J genes are TRBV14 and TRBJ1-1; the D gene is possibly TRBD1 (5 bases). Germline V gene data show CDR1 as SGHDN and CDR2 as FVKESK. The CDR3 loop spans 14 amino acids. Trimming removed 2 bases at V and 1 base at J, with 8 bases between. The CDR3 spells CASSQLQENTEAFF. Here the CDR3 DNA reads TGTGCCAGCAGCCAACTACAGGAGAACACTGAAGCTTTCTTT.

This clone has a handful of counts. This rearrangement joins TRBV6-5 to TRBJ2-7; D is unresolved. Deletions cut 2 bases from V and 6 bases from J, with 11 bases between. Germline loops: CDR1 MNHEY, CDR2 SVGAGI. The CDR3 runs 13 residues. The CDR3 DNA is TGTGCCAGCAGTTACGACGGCCAGGCCGAGCAGTACTTC. Translated: CASSYDGQAEQYF.

The rearrangement joins TRBV5-1 to TRBJ2-4, with no clear D. The V end was cut by 4 bases, the J end by 0 bases, with 11 bases between. Per the germline V gene, CDR1 is SGHRS and CDR2 is YFSETQ. The CDR3 sequence is 15 residues long. The CDR3 DNA sequence: TGCGCCAGCAGCCAAGACAACCTAGCCAAAAACATTCAGTACTTC. It translates to CASSQDNLAKNIQYF.

This clone turned up a few times. This chain connects TRBV4-2 to TRBJ2-4; possibly TRBD1 for D (6 bases). Germline V gene sequence: CDR1 LGHNA, CDR2 YNFKEQ. The V gene lost 5 bases and the J gene lost 15 bases, with 20 bases spanning the gap. CDR3 length: 13 amino acids. DNA for the CDR3: TGTGCCAGCAGCTTGTATGGGGACACGGAGCGGTACTTC. This translates into CASSLYGDTERYF.

A few counts support this clone. The chain employs TRBV7-6 and TRBJ1-1, with D possibly TRBD1 on 5 matching bases. Trimming pared 2 bases from V and 8 bases from J, leaving 12 bases between. The CDR3 runs 13 residues. CDR1 is SGHVS and CDR2 is FNYEAQ in the germline V gene. The CDR3 spells CASSLLEGSEAFF. CDR3 in DNA: TGTGCCAGCAGCTTATTGGAGGGGTCCGAAGCTTTCTTT.